This TCR beta chain originates from a study of cytomegalovirus exposure and HLA in healthy donors. Notes on this clone: Its target is unknown.

V lost 11 bases, J lost 7 bases, and 9 bases stayed unmatched. The length of the CDR3 is 12 residues. Per germline, CDR1 MDHEN and CDR2 SYDVKM. Every donor was a healthy person donating bone marrow. 13 Jbeta primers and 60 Vbeta primers were used for the PCR. Generated by immunoSEQ multiplex PCR, the TCRdb table keeps only in-frame clones and is missing some. The sample records about 83,000 clones, roughly 81% being singletons. Whole-study results and caveats: Indistinguishability led to the exclusion of some V segments, TRBV6-2 and TRBV6-3 included. Trimming of TCR beta V- and J-genes showed a link, identified in a later analysis, to a missense DCLRE1C variant. Later findings reportedly placed an Asian-associated ancestry cluster below the approximately 670-donor mean for N-insertions.

V usage is TRBV28 and J usage is TRBJ1-2, with 8 bases fitting TRBD1. The TCR comes from a woman aged 25-40 years in good health and CMV-seronegative. The sample consisted of PBMCs. The CDR3 coding sequence is TGTGCCTGCAAAACAGGGGGAGGTGGCTACACCTTC. It yields the protein CACKTGGGGYTF.